The 5 T cell receptor beta chains listed next were all sequenced from one sample in a study of blood T cells in healthy people across ages. A sample-barcoded 5' primer and a J-beta primer mix were used in a second PCR of roughly 7 to 11 cycles. TCRdb recomputed calls from the 5' RACE reads with MiXCR, one row per CDR3 protein. The repertoire includes some 370,000 distinct CDR3 sequences, about 55% of them detected once, and 51% sits in the top ten. Sequencing was done on a sample of blood. Receptors were obtained from a man in his sixties in good health.

This sequence joins TRBV20-1 and TRBJ2-7, with 9 bases that match TRBD2. Germline values: CDR1 DFQATT, CDR2 SNEGSKA (reference sequence). The CDR3 loop spans 17 amino acids. Trimming took 3 bases from V and 7 from J; bases not matched to a gene: 19. CDR3 residues: CSASDPGGRASYNEQYF. In DNA form, the CDR3 reads TGCAGTGCTAGTGATCCGGGCGGGAGGGCTTCCTACAATGAGCAGTACTTC.

This clonotype was seen a handful of times. CDR3 residues: CSARPSLNTEAFF. The CDR3 DNA is TGCAGTGCTAGGCCTTCCCTGAACACTGAAGCTTTCTTT. The rearrangement joins TRBV20-1 to TRBJ1-1; D not certain. Trimming took 3 bases from V and 0 from J, leaving 8 bases between them. This CDR3 contains 13 residues. The germline gives CDR1 DFQATT, CDR2 SNEGSKA (reference sequence).

The chain links TRBV20-1 to TRBJ2-5, with TRBD2 matching 10 bases. The CDR3 loop spans 16 amino acids. The trim removed 3 bases at V and 5 bases at J, leaving 12 bases unmatched. From germline, CDR1 is DFQATT and CDR2 SNEGSKA (reference sequence). Here the CDR3 DNA reads TGCAGTGCTAGTGGTCCAGCGGGAGGGCCTTTGGAGACCCAGTACTTC. Amino acid sequence: CSASGPAGGPLETQYF.

In this sample, this clonotype turned up a few times. The chain couples TRBV12-3 or TRBV12-4 to TRBJ2-2; 10 nucleotides agree with TRBD2. The CDR3 is 15 residues long. J lost 4 bases, V lost 6 bases, and 5 bases had no gene match. The CDR3 DNA reads as TGTGCCAGCAGCATTAGCGGGGGGCCCACCGGGGAGCTGTTTTTT. Protein sequence: CASSISGGPTGELFF.

In this sample, this clonotype turned up many times. The V and J genes are TRBV2 and TRBJ2-1; the match to TRBD2 covers 7 bases. Unmatched junction bases numbered 9, after V lost 1 base and J lost 6 bases. Germline V CDR1 and CDR2: SNHLY, FYNNEI. The CDR3 has 16 amino acids. The CDR3 sequence: CASSEGSAGDPNEQFF. The CDR3 DNA reads as TGTGCCAGCAGTGAAGGTTCTGCGGGGGACCCCAATGAGCAGTTCTTC.